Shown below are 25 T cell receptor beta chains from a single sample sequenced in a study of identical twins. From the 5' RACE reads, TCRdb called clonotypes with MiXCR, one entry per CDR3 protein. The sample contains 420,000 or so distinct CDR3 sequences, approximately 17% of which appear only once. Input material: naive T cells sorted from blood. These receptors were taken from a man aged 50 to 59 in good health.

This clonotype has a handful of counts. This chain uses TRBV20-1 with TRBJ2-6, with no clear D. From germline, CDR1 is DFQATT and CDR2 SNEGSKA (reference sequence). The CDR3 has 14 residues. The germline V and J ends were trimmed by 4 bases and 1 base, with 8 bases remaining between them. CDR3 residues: CSATDGSGANVLTF. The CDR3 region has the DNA TGCAGTGCTACAGACGGTTCTGGGGCCAACGTCCTGACTTTC.

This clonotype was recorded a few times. CDR3 nucleotides: TGTGCCAGCAGCTTGGGTCCCGACAGGGGGCTAGAGACCCAGTACTTC. It specifies CASSLGPDRGLETQYF. The V call is TRBV5-5, the J call TRBJ2-5; 10 nucleotides match TRBD1. The ends lost 0 bases at V and 4 bases at J; junction bases unmatched: 6. The CDR3 has 16 amino acids. Germline CDR1 SGHKS, CDR2 YYEKEE (reference sequence). Looking up the rest from reference TRBV5-5 and TRBJ2-5 gives the full variable domain: DAGVTQSPTHLIKTRGQQVTLRCSPISGHKSVSWYQQVLGQGPQFIFQYYEKEERGRGNFPDRFSARQFPNYSSELNVNALLLGDSALYLCASSLGPDRGLETQYFGPGTRLLVL.

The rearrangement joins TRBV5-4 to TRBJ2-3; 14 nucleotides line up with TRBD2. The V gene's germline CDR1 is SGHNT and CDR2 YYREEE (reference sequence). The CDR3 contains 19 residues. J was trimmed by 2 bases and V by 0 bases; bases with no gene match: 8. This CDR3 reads CASSLGSGTSGGITDTQYF. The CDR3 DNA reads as TGTGCCAGCAGCTTGGGATCGGGGACTAGCGGGGGAATCACAGATACGCAGTATTTT. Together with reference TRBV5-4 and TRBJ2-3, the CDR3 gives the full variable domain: ETGVTQSPTHLIKTRGQQVTLRCSSQSGHNTVSWYQQALGQGPQFIFQYYREEENGRGNFPPRFSGLQFPNYSSELNVNALELDDSALYLCASSLGSGTSGGITDTQYFGPGTRLTVL.

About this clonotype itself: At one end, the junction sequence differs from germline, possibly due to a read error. DNA of the CDR3: TGCAGTGGATGGATCTACTACGGCTACACCTTC. It specifies CSGWIYYGYTF. The V and J genes are TRBV20-1 and TRBJ1-2, with D hard to call. This CDR3 contains 11 residues. Germline lookup yields CDR1 DFQATT and CDR2 SNEGSKA (reference sequence).

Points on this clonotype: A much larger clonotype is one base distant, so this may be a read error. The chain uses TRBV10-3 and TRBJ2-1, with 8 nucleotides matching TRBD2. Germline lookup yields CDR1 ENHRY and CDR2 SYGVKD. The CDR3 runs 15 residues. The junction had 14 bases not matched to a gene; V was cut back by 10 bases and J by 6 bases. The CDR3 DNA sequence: TGTGCCACCAGGCCAAGCGGGAGTGAGGGCAATGAGCAGTTCTTC. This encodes CATRPSGSEGNEQFF.

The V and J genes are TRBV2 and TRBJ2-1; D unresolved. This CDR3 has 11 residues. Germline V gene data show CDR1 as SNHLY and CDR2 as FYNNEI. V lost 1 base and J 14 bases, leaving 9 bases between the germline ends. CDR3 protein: CASSEDEREFF. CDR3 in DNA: TGTGCCAGCAGTGAAGATGAACGGGAGTTCTTC.

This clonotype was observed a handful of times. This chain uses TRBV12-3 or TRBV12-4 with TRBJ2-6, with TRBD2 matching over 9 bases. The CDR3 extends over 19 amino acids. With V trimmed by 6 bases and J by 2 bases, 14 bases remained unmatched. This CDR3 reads CASRHNIGASGTGANVLTF. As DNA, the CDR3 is TGTGCCAGCAGACACAACATTGGGGCTAGCGGGACTGGGGCCAACGTCCTGACTTTC.

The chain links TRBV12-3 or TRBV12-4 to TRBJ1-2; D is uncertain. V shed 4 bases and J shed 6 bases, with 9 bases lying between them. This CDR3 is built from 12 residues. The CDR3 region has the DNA TGTGCCAGCAGTTCCAAGGCGAATGGCTACACCTTC. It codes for CASSSKANGYTF.

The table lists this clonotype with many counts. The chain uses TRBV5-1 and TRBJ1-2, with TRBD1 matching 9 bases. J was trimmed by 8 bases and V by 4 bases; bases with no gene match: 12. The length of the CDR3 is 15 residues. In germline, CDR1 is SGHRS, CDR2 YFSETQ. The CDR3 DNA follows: TGCGCCAGCAGCCCCGGACAGGGGAGCGGAGGAGGCTACACCTTC. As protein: CASSPGQGSGGGYTF.

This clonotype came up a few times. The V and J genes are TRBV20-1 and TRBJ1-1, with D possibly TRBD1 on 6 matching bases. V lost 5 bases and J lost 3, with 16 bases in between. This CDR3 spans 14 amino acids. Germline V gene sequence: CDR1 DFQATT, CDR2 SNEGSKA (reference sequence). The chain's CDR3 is CSAFFHAGDTEAFF. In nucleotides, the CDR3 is TGCAGTGCTTTTTTCCACGCAGGGGACACTGAAGCTTTCTTT.

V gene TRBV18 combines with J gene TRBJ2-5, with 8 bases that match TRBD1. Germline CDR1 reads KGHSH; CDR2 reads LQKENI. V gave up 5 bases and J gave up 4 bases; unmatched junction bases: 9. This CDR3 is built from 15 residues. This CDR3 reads CASSVNQGAGETQYF. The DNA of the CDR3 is TGTGCCAGCTCAGTAAACCAGGGGGCCGGAGAGACCCAGTACTTC.

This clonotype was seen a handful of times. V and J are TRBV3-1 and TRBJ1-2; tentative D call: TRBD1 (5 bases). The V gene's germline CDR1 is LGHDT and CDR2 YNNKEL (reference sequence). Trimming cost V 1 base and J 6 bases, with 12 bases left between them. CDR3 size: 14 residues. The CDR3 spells CASSQGLAGHGYTF. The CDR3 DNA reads TGTGCCAGCAGCCAAGGCCTGGCAGGGCATGGCTACACCTTC.

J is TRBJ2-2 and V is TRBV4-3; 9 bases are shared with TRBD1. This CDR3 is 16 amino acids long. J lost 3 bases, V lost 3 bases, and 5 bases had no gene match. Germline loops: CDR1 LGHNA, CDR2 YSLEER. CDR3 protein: CASSHRTGVDTGELFF. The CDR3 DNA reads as TGCGCCAGCAGCCACAGGACAGGGGTCGACACCGGGGAGCTGTTTTTT.

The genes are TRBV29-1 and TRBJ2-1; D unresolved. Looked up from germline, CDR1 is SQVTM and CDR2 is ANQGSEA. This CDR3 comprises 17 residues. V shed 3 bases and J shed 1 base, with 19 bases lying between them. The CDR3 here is CSVDPIPQITSYNEQFF. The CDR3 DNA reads TGCAGCGTTGACCCAATCCCACAGATTACTTCCTACAATGAGCAGTTCTTC.

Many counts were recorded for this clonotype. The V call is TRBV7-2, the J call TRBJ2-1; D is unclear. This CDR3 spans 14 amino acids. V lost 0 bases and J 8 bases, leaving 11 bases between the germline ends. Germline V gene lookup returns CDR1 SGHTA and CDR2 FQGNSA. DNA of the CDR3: TGTGCCAGCAGCTTAGCATTTTCGTACGATGAGCAGTTCTTC. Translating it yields CASSLAFSYDEQFF.

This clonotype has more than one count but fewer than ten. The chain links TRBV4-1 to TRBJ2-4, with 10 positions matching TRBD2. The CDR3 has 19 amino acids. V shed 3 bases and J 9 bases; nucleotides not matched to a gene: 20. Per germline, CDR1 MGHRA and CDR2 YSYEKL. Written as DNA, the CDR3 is TGCGCCAGCAGCCACGGCTTTCCAGGGAGCGGGAGGGCCAAGGGCATTCAGTACTTC. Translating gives CASSHGFPGSGRAKGIQYF.

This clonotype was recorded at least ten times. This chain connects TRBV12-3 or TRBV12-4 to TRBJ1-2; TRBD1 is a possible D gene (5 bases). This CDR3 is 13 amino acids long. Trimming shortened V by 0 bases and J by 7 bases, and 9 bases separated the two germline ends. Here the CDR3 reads CASSLARGAGYTF. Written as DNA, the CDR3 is TGTGCCAGCAGTTTAGCGAGAGGGGCTGGCTACACCTTC.

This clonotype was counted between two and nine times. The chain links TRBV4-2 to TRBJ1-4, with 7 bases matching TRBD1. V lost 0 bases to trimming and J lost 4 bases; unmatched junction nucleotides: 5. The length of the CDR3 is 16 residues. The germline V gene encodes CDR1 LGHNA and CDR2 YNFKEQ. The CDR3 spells CASSQEPGQNNEKLFF. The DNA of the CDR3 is TGTGCCAGCAGCCAAGAACCGGGACAGAATAATGAAAAACTGTTTTTT.

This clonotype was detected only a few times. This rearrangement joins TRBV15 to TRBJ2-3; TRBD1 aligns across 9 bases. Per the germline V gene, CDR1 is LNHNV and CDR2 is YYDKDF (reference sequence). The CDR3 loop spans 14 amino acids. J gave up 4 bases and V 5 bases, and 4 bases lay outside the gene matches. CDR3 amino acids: CATSLDRGSDTQYF. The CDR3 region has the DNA TGTGCCACCAGCCTGGACAGGGGCTCAGATACGCAGTATTTT.

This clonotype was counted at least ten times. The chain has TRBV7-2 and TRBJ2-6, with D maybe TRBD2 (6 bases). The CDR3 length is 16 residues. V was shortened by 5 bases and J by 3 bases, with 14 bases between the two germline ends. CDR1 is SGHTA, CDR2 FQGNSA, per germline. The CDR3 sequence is CASSPTGGFGANVLTF. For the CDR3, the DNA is TGTGCCAGCAGCCCAACTGGGGGGTTTGGGGCCAACGTCCTGACTTTC.

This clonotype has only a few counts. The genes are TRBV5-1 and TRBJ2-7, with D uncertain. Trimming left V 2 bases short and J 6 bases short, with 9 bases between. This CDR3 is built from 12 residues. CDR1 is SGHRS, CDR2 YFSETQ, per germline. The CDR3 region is CASSFGSGEQYF. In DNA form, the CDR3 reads TGCGCCAGCAGCTTCGGTAGTGGCGAGCAGTACTTC.

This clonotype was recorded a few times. The CDR3 nucleotides read TGTGCTAGCACCGGACAGGGGAGGGGTGAGCAGTTCTTC. It translates to CASTGQGRGEQFF. V usage is TRBV12-5 and J usage is TRBJ2-1; 9 nucleotides match TRBD1. Trimming took 9 bases from V and 9 from J; bases not matched to a gene: 9. CDR3 length equals 13 residues. The germline V gene encodes CDR1 LGHNT and CDR2 FRNRAP.

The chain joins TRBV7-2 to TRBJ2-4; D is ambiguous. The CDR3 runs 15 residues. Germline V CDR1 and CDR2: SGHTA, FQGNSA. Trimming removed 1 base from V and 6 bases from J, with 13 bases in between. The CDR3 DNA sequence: TGTGCCAGCAGCTTAGAGGCAAGAATTGGAAACATTCAGTACTTC. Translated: CASSLEARIGNIQYF.

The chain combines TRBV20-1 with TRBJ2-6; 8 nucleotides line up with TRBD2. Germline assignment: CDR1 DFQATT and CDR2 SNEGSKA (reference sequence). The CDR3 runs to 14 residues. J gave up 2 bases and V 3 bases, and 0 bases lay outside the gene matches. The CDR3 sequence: CSARRGAGANVLTF. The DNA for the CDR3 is TGCAGTGCTAGGCGGGGGGCTGGGGCCAACGTCCTGACTTTC.

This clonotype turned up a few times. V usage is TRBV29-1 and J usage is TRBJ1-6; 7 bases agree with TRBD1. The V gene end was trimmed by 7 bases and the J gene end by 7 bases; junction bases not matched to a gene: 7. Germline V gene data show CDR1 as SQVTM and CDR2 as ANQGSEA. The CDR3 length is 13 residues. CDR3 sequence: CSAMTGLNSPLHF. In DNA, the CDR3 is TGCAGCGCCATGACAGGGTTGAATTCACCCCTCCACTTT.